This TCR beta chain stems from a study of identical twins. Points from the study as a whole: Sequences that were beta out-of-frame showed weaker excess twin sharing.

Template switching supplied a universal primer site; unique molecular identifiers were carried on the cDNA. TCRdb re-analysed the 5' RACE reads in MiXCR, keeping a single row per CDR3 protein. The table includes 700,000 or so distinct CDR3 sequences, around 8.3% detected once. This clonotype occurred a few times. No antigen is known for it. The V gene's germline CDR1 is SGHTA and CDR2 FQGNSA. V shed 5 bases and J shed 1 base, with 19 bases lying between them. The CDR3 is 17 amino acids. The data were also submitted as part of a second study, on yellow fever vaccine responses in identical twins.

The sequenced sample consisted of PBMCs. The source is a woman between 18 and 29 years old in good health. The chain uses TRBV7-2 and TRBJ2-3; D may be TRBD2 (6 bases). In nucleotides, the CDR3 is TGTGCCAGCAGCAAGAAGAGGAGCGGGTTTGGCACAGATACGCAGTATTTT. This translates into CASSKKRSGFGTDTQYF. Using reference TRBV7-2 and TRBJ2-3 for the parts outside the CDR3, the full variable domain is GAGVSQSPSNKVTEKGKDVELRCDPISGHTALYWYRQSLGQGLEFLIYFQGNSAPDKSGLPSDRFSAERTGGSVSTLTIQRTQQEDSAVYLCASSKKRSGFGTDTQYFGPGTRLTVL.